The 18 T cell receptor beta chains in this list originate from one sample, sequenced in a study of cytomegalovirus exposure and HLA in healthy donors. The study ran its PCR with 60 Vbeta and 13 Jbeta primers. Only in-frame clones appear in the TCRdb table, and some are missing; sequencing was by immunoSEQ multiplex PCR. Altogether 60,000 to 90,000 clones are present, about two thirds being singletons, with the ten largest covering roughly 7.6%. Sequencing input: PBMCs. All receptors come from a man in his forties in good health and CMV-seropositive.

This clone was counted only a few times. This chain uses TRBV6-5 with TRBJ1-4; a possible D gene is TRBD1 (6 bases). Trimming took off 8 bases at V and 8 bases at J, with 15 bases between the two ends. The CDR3 is 13 amino acids. Per the germline V gene, CDR1 is MNHEY and CDR2 is SVGAGI. The CDR3 coding sequence is TGTGCCAGCGGAATCAGGGGTGTAGAAAAACTGTTTTTT. Translation gives CASGIRGVEKLFF.

The CDR3 DNA sequence: TGTGCCATCAGTGAGTCCTACGATACGCAGTATTTT. It specifies CAISESYDTQYF. The chain employs TRBV10-3 and TRBJ2-3, with no clear D. V lost 0 bases to trimming and J lost 6 bases, with 4 bases between them. Germline V gives CDR1 ENHRY, CDR2 SYGVKD. CDR3 length: 12 residues.

The chain employs TRBV19 and TRBJ1-1, with 10 bases fitting TRBD1. With 4 bases clipped from V and 6 bases from J, the junction kept 8 bases outside the gene matches. The germline gives CDR1 LNHDA, CDR2 SQIVND (reference sequence). This CDR3 has 15 amino acids. CDR3 protein: CASSTPDRGPAEAFF. The CDR3 DNA follows: TGTGCCAGTAGTACCCCCGACAGGGGGCCCGCTGAAGCTTTCTTT. Full variable domain (missing parts from reference TRBV19 and TRBJ1-1): DGGITQSPKYLFRKEGQNVTLSCEQNLNHDAMYWYRQDPGQGLRLIYYSQIVNDFQKGDIAEGYSVSREKKESFPLTVTSAQKNPTAFYLCASSTPDRGPAEAFFGQGTRLTVV.

The J gene is TRBJ1-2, the V gene TRBV29-1; the D gene is possibly TRBD1 (6 bases). CDR3 length equals 12 residues. Trimming left V 2 bases short and J 6 bases short, with 10 bases between. Germline CDR1 is SQVTM and CDR2 is ANQGSEA. In DNA form, the CDR3 reads TGCAGCGTTGAAAAACAGGGTGATGGCTACACCTTC. As protein: CSVEKQGDGYTF.

This clone was counted between two and nine times. V gene TRBV6-5 combines with J gene TRBJ1-2; TRBD1 matches 8 bases. The V gene end was trimmed by 2 bases and the J gene end by 6 bases; junction bases not matched to a gene: 11. CDR1 and CDR2 from the germline V gene are MNHEY and SVGAGI. This CDR3 contains 16 residues. The CDR3 coding sequence is TGTGCCAGCAGTTACCGCCCCCGAGGGACAGGCGATGGCTACACCTTC. It yields the protein CASSYRPRGTGDGYTF.

This clone came up a few times. The rearrangement links TRBV5-6 to TRBJ1-1; the match to TRBD1 covers 10 bases. The germline V gene encodes CDR1 SGHDT and CDR2 YYEEEE. Trimming took 4 bases from V and 6 from J; bases not matched to a gene: 6. The CDR3 covers 14 residues. The CDR3 sequence: CASSIGQGVPEAFF. As DNA, the CDR3 is TGTGCCAGCAGCATAGGACAGGGGGTGCCTGAAGCTTTCTTT.

There are many counts of this clone. This chain connects TRBV7-9 to TRBJ2-2; weak D call: TRBD1 (6 bases). Trimming took off 8 bases at V and 1 base at J, with 11 bases between the two ends. CDR3 length equals 14 residues. Germline CDR1 is SEHNR and CDR2 is FQNEAQ (reference sequence). CDR3 region: CASGEQGNTGELFF. DNA for the CDR3: TGTGCCAGCGGAGAACAGGGGAACACCGGGGAGCTGTTTTTT.

V is TRBV29-1 and J is TRBJ1-2; 7 positions match TRBD1. V shed 5 bases and J 6 bases; nucleotides not matched to a gene: 12. Germline V lookup: CDR1 SQVTM, CDR2 ANQGSEA. This CDR3 has 14 amino acids. Written as DNA, the CDR3 is TGCAGCGTTTCCCCCCGCAGGGGGTCAGATGGCTACACCTTC. It encodes CSVSPRRGSDGYTF. Variable domain in full (rest from reference TRBV29-1 and TRBJ1-2): SAVISQKPSRDICQRGTSLTIQCQVDSQVTMMFWYRQQPGQSLTLIATANQGSEATYESGFVIDKFPISRPNLTFSTLTVSNMSPEDSSIYLCSVSPRRGSDGYTFGSGTRLTVV.

This rearrangement joins TRBV19 to TRBJ2-4; TRBD1 matches 8 bases. Germline V gene sequence: CDR1 LNHDA, CDR2 SQIVND (reference sequence). The V gene end was trimmed by 3 bases and the J gene end by 1 base; junction bases not matched to a gene: 5. CDR3 length: 16 amino acids. The CDR3 spells CASSIGQGAAKNIQYF. The CDR3 nucleotides read TGTGCCAGTAGTATTGGGCAGGGGGCGGCCAAAAACATTCAGTACTTC.

This clone has a handful of counts. V gene TRBV19 combines with J gene TRBJ1-5; 9 nucleotides match TRBD1. V lost 5 bases, J lost 2 bases, and 16 bases stayed unmatched. The germline gives CDR1 LNHDA, CDR2 SQIVND (reference sequence). The CDR3 spans 19 residues. DNA of the CDR3: TGTGCCAGTAGTCCCCTAGCACAGGGGGCTCTCTCTGGCAATCAGCCCCAGCATTTT. Encoded protein: CASSPLAQGALSGNQPQHF. Using reference TRBV19 and TRBJ1-5 for the parts outside the CDR3, the full variable domain is DGGITQSPKYLFRKEGQNVTLSCEQNLNHDAMYWYRQDPGQGLRLIYYSQIVNDFQKGDIAEGYSVSREKKESFPLTVTSAQKNPTAFYLCASSPLAQGALSGNQPQHFGDGTRLSIL.

CDR3 in amino acids: CASSQGAETQYF. The DNA of the CDR3 is TGTGCCAGCAGCCAAGGTGCGGAGACCCAGTACTTC. The rearrangement joins TRBV14 to TRBJ2-5; the D is unclear. The V gene lost 1 base and the J gene lost 5 bases, with 5 bases spanning the gap. Germline CDR1 is SGHDN and CDR2 is FVKESK. The CDR3 has 12 residues.

This clone was seen only a few times. V and J are TRBV5-1 and TRBJ2-3; 8 bases are shared with TRBD1. Trimming removed 5 bases from V and 5 bases from J; junction bases left unmatched: 7. Germline assignment: CDR1 SGHRS and CDR2 YFSETQ. This CDR3 contains 14 residues. The CDR3 sequence is CASSMLTGEDTQYF. The CDR3 DNA reads as TGCGCCAGCAGTATGCTGACAGGGGAAGATACGCAGTATTTT.

The chain links TRBV6-5 to TRBJ1-5, with D tentatively TRBD1 (6 bases). V was clipped by 5 bases and J by 6 bases, with 11 bases between them. The CDR3 sequence is 13 residues long. CDR1 and CDR2 (germline): MNHEY, SVGAGI. CDR3 DNA sequence: TGTGCCAGCAGTACCCAACAGGGTCAGCCCCAGCATTTT. Its protein product is CASSTQQGQPQHF.

This clone came up a few times. The chain couples TRBV28 to TRBJ2-3; 13 nucleotides align to TRBD2. The V gene's germline CDR1 is MDHEN and CDR2 SYDVKM. This CDR3 is built from 15 residues. With V trimmed by 6 bases and J by 6 bases, 6 bases remained unmatched. This CDR3 is CASRSGLAGVDTQYF. The CDR3 DNA sequence: TGTGCCAGCAGATCCGGACTAGCGGGAGTCGATACGCAGTATTTT.

This clone was observed a handful of times. This chain joins TRBV28 and TRBJ2-6, with 8 bases that match TRBD1. The CDR3 loop spans 18 amino acids. The ends lost 3 bases at V and 2 bases at J; junction bases unmatched: 9. Germline values: CDR1 MDHEN, CDR2 SYDVKM. This chain's CDR3 is CASSFGGRGRTGANVLTF. The CDR3 DNA reads as TGTGCCAGCAGTTTCGGGGGCAGGGGGCGTACTGGGGCCAACGTCCTGACTTTC.

This clone was observed once. J is TRBJ2-5 and V is TRBV29-1, with 7 bases aligning to TRBD1. Germline CDR1 is SQVTM and CDR2 is ANQGSEA. The V and J ends lost 3 bases and 5 bases, in that order; junction bases with no gene match: 9. This CDR3 contains 14 residues. CDR3 sequence reads: CSVDDRASFETQYF. In DNA form, the CDR3 reads TGCAGCGTTGACGACAGGGCATCATTTGAGACCCAGTACTTC.

The chain is built from TRBV10-3 and TRBJ1-5, with D maybe TRBD1 (5 bases). This CDR3 region has 17 residues. Trimming cost V 6 bases and J 0 bases, with 18 bases left between them. Germline-derived CDR1 and CDR2 are ENHRY and SYGVKD. The CDR3 region is CAISAREGVDSNQPQHF. The CDR3 nucleotides are TGTGCCATCAGCGCCCGCGAAGGGGTAGATAGCAATCAGCCCCAGCATTTT.

The chain carries TRBV27 and TRBJ2-2, with 7 bases that match TRBD2. The trim removed 2 bases at V and 2 bases at J, leaving 5 bases unmatched. CDR1 is MNHEY and CDR2 is SMNVEV in the germline V gene (reference sequence). The CDR3 length is 16 residues. The DNA for the CDR3 is TGTGCCAGCAGTTTAAACGGGGAGGGAAACACCGGGGAGCTGTTTTTT. Translation gives CASSLNGEGNTGELFF.